Listed below are T cell receptor beta chains from one sample, sequenced in a study of identical twins. TCRdb reprocessed the 5' RACE reads via MiXCR and lists one record per CDR3 protein. The repertoire includes more than 400,000 distinct CDR3 sequences, 12% to 15% of them detected once, and roughly 0.46% sits in the top ten. The data also belong to a second study, concerning yellow fever vaccine responses in identical twins.

The specimen sequenced was CD4+ T cells sorted from blood. These TCRs come from a woman aged 18-35 years in good health. CDR3s include the opening cysteine and the closing phenylalanine or tryptophan. The D gene is left open where the match is weak. Clone size is not always given. Where it is, it says once, few, many or a class for expanded clones.

d_call clone_size j_call v_call cdr3_nt cdr3_aa
TRBD2 NA TRBJ2-3 TRBV20-1 TGCAGTGCTAGCGGGAGTAGCGGGACAGATACGCAGTATTTT CSASGSSGTDTQYF
NA NA TRBJ2-7 TRBV3-1 TGTGCCAGCAGCCTCCTAGCGAAGGGCTCCTACGAGCAGTACTTC CASSLLAKGSYEQYF
NA few TRBJ1-1 TRBV11-3 TGTGCCAGCTCGGGAGATAACACTGAAGCTTTCTTT CASSGDNTEAFF
NA NA TRBJ1-2 TRBV19 TGTGCCAGTAGCATACATAATAACTATGGCTACACCTTC CASSIHNNYGYTF
NA few TRBJ2-3 TRBV25-1 TGTGCCAGCGGCGGACTCAACAAGGGCACAGATACGCAGTATTTT CASGGLNKGTDTQYF
NA few TRBJ2-4 TRBV7-9 TGTGCCAGCAGCTTAGTGGGGGCGGATGTCGGCAACATTCAGTACTTC CASSLVGADVGNIQYF
NA NA TRBJ1-6 TRBV6-1 TGTGCCAGCAGCCCTACAGGACAGCCCCATTCACCCCTCCACTTT CASSPTGQPHSPLHF
NA few TRBJ2-5 TRBV27 TGTGCCAGCAGTTCGCGGCAGGAAGAGACCCAGTACTTC CASSSRQEETQYF
NA many TRBJ1-6 TRBV25-1 TGTGCCAGTTCACCAGGGAATTCACCCCTCCACTTT CASSPGNSPLHF
TRBD1 many TRBJ1-1 TRBV10-2 TGCGCCAGCAGGAGGGACAGATCTAACACTGAAGCTTTCTTT CASRRDRSNTEAFF
NA few TRBJ1-2 TRBV6-1 TGTGCCAGCAGTGTCGGACGGGCTAACTATGGCTACACCTTC CASSVGRANYGYTF
NA NA TRBJ2-3 TRBV7-3 TGTGCCAGCAGCTTGCTTCCGGCGTTAGATACGCAGTATTTT CASSLLPALDTQYF
NA few TRBJ1-2 TRBV7-8 TGTGCCAGCAGCTTAGGTCCCTGGGGGAGACAAGGCTATGGCTACACCTTC CASSLGPWGRQGYGYTF
TRBD1 NA TRBJ2-3 TRBV7-9 TGTGCCAGCAGCTTTCGGACAGGGATCACAGATACGCAGTATTTT CASSFRTGITDTQYF
NA NA TRBJ1-3 TRBV5-1 TGCGCCAGCAGCTTGGGAGGGGCCAACACCATATATTTT CASSLGGANTIYF
NA few TRBJ1-5 TRBV24-1 TGTGCCACCGGAGAGGGCAGCCCCAATCAGCCCCAGCATTTT CATGEGSPNQPQHF
TRBD2 NA TRBJ2-1 TRBV7-2 TGTGCCAGCAGCCCGCAACCGGGACTAGGCGTACCTTTCTTC CASSPQPGLGVPFF
NA few TRBJ1-5 TRBV6-2/TRBV6-3 TGTGCCAGCTCTGTAGGGATACCGAGGACGCCCCAGCATTTT CASSVGIPRTPQHF
NA NA TRBJ2-2 TRBV9 TGTGCCAGCATTGGCACAGAGAACACCGGGGAGCTGTTTTTT CASIGTENTGELFF
NA NA TRBJ2-2 TRBV5-6 TGTGCCAGCAGAATGACAGGTCTGAACACCGGGGAGCTGTTTTTT CASRMTGLNTGELFF
NA NA TRBJ2-7 TRBV5-1 TGCGCCAGCAGCTTGGAACTAAAATTCTACGAGCAGTACTTC CASSLELKFYEQYF
NA many TRBJ2-7 TRBV7-9 TGTGCCAGCAGCTTAGTAAGGCGGGGGCAGGGATACGAGCAGTACTTC CASSLVRRGQGYEQYF
NA few TRBJ1-5 TRBV27 TGTGCCAGCAGTTTATGGGCCCAAGATAGCAATCAGCCCCAGCATTTT CASSLWAQDSNQPQHF
TRBD1 few TRBJ1-5 TRBV29-1 TGCAGCGTAGCGACAGGGTATAGCAATCAGCCCCAGCATTTT CSVATGYSNQPQHF
NA few TRBJ1-1 TRBV2 TGTGCCAGCAGGGCGCTCCGCACTGAAGCTTTCTTT CASRALRTEAFF
TRBD1 few TRBJ1-1 TRBV12-3/TRBV12-4 TGTGCCAGCAGTTTAGGGACAGGGTGGACTGAAGCTTTCTTT CASSLGTGWTEAFF
NA many TRBJ2-5 TRBV12-3/TRBV12-4 TGTGCCAGCAGTGCACCCGCCGGACTCGCCCAAGAGACCCAGTACTTC CASSAPAGLAQETQYF
NA NA TRBJ1-1 TRBV6-1 TGTGCCAGCAGGAATACAGTGAACACTGAAGCTTTCTTT CASRNTVNTEAFF
NA few TRBJ1-1 TRBV29-1 TGCAGCGTTGGATACACTGAAGCTTTCTTT CSVGYTEAFF
NA NA TRBJ2-2 TRBV10-3 TGTGCCACAGGCTTCCTTACGGGGGAGCTGTTTTTT CATGFLTGELFF
NA many TRBJ2-7 TRBV12-3/TRBV12-4 TGTGCCAGCAGTTTAGCCCTGCGGGAGCAGTACTTC CASSLALREQYF
NA NA TRBJ2-3 TRBV19 TGTGCCAGTAGTATCACCTCTTGGGCCACAGATACGCAGTATTTT CASSITSWATDTQYF
TRBD2 few TRBJ2-3 TRBV5-1 TGCGCCAGCAGCTTGCCTAGCGGGGGCTCCGATACGCAGTATTTT CASSLPSGGSDTQYF
NA many TRBJ1-2 TRBV5-1 TGCGCCAGCAGCTTGTCGGCGGACTATGGCTACACCTTC CASSLSADYGYTF
TRBD1 NA TRBJ2-4 TRBV5-1 TGCGCCAGCAGCTTAACAGGGGGAACCAAAAACATTCAGTACTTC CASSLTGGTKNIQYF
TRBD1 NA TRBJ2-6 TRBV2 TGTGCCAGCAGTATACAGGGGGGTGGGGCCAACGTCCTGACTTTC CASSIQGGGANVLTF
NA NA TRBJ2-5 TRBV20-1 TGCAGTGGGTCCCGAGCCCGAGATCAAGAGACCCAGTACTTC CSGSRARDQETQYF
NA once TRBJ2-2 TRBV7-9 TGTGCCAGCGGGTACAACACCGGGGAGCTGTTTTTT CASGYNTGELFF
TRBD1 many TRBJ1-2 TRBV12-3/TRBV12-4 TGTGCCAGCAGTTTAGAGGGACAGCATAACTATGGCTACACCTTC CASSLEGQHNYGYTF